A single sample is the source of the 26 T cell receptor beta chains below, sequenced in a study of blood T cell repertoires in COVID-19. Data came from immunoSEQ multiplex PCR; TCRdb stores just in-frame clones and leaves some out. This table holds roughly 120,000 clones, around four fifths found once. The sequencing input was peripheral blood. The origin of the receptors is a young man with acute or convalescent COVID-19.

This clone was observed a single time. The chain recombines TRBV4-2 with TRBJ1-2; TRBD1 agrees at 9 bases. The V and J ends lost 6 bases and 4 bases, in that order; junction bases with no gene match: 9. CDR3 length equals 15 residues. Germline V gene sequence: CDR1 LGHNA, CDR2 YNFKEQ. CDR3 loop: CASRPGQGRGYGYTF. Written as DNA, the CDR3 is TGTGCCAGCAGGCCCGGACAGGGGAGGGGCTATGGCTACACCTTC.

The rearrangement joins TRBV16 to TRBJ1-3; unclear D gene. CDR3 size: 16 residues. CDR1 and CDR2 (germline): KGHSY, FQNENV. V gave up 4 bases and J gave up 0 bases, with 13 bases separating them. The CDR3 region has the DNA TGTGCCAGCAGCCCTCAAGGGAGCTACTCTGGAAACACCATATATTTT. It yields the protein CASSPQGSYSGNTIYF.

The gene calls are TRBV6-4 and TRBJ1-4; 7 bases agree with TRBD1. CDR1 and CDR2 (germline): MRHNA, SNTAGT. The CDR3 runs to 14 residues. The V gene end was trimmed by 5 bases and the J gene end by 3 bases; junction bases not matched to a gene: 3. CDR3 protein: CASSTGVANEKLFF. CDR3 in DNA: TGTGCCAGCAGTACAGGGGTTGCTAATGAAAAACTGTTTTTT.

The chain links TRBV25-1 to TRBJ1-1; no clear D. The CDR3 is made up of 13 amino acids. V dropped 1 base and J dropped 8 bases, with 11 bases sitting between them. Germline values: CDR1 MGHDK, CDR2 SYGVNS. The CDR3: CASSEWVREEAFF. DNA for the CDR3: TGTGCCAGCAGTGAATGGGTCCGGGAGGAAGCTTTCTTT.

The chain combines TRBV11-2 with TRBJ1-2; D perhaps matches TRBD1 (6 bases). V was clipped by 2 bases and J by 8 bases, with 15 bases between them. This CDR3 comprises 14 residues. Germline assignment: CDR1 SGHAT and CDR2 FQNNGV. CDR3 coding DNA: TGTGCCAGCAGCTTAATTACAGCGGGGGGCGGCTACACCTTC. This codes for CASSLITAGGGYTF.

The chain has TRBV25-1 and TRBJ1-2; TRBD1 aligns across 8 bases. The CDR3 has 12 residues. Germline CDR1 is MGHDK and CDR2 is SYGVNS. J gave up 7 bases and V 6 bases, and 4 bases lay outside the gene matches. The CDR3 DNA follows: TGTGCCAGCAGCTCGACAGGGGTTGGCTACACCTTC. Translated, it gives CASSSTGVGYTF.

The rearrangement uses TRBV5-1 and TRBJ2-6; D perhaps matches TRBD1 (5 bases). The CDR3 contains 17 residues. Trimming removed 4 bases from V and 2 bases from J, with 16 bases in between. The germline V gene has CDR1 SGHRS and CDR2 YFSETQ. CDR3 in DNA: TGCGCCAGCAGCCCAAGACCAGGGCCCCCTGGGGCCAACGTCCTGACTTTC. This codes for CASSPRPGPPGANVLTF.

V gene TRBV11-2 combines with J gene TRBJ1-4; D is unresolved. The germline CDR1 and CDR2 sequences are SGHAT and FQNNGV. The CDR3 loop spans 15 amino acids. V lost 2 bases and J lost 0, with 7 bases in between. The CDR3 region is CASSLHGATNEKLFF. The DNA for the CDR3 is TGTGCCAGCAGCTTACACGGAGCAACTAATGAAAAACTGTTTTTT. The entire variable domain, with the rest obtained from reference TRBV11-2 and TRBJ1-4, is as follows: EAGVAQSPRYKIIEKRQSVAFWCNPISGHATLYWYQQILGQGPKLLIQFQNNGVVDDSQLPKDRFSAERLKGVDSTLKIQPAKLEDSAVYLCASSLHGATNEKLFFGSGTQLSVL.

This clone was counted once. The rearrangement links TRBV4-1 to TRBJ1-4, with D possibly matching TRBD1 (6 bases). The V gene lost 7 bases and the J gene lost 4 bases, with 13 bases spanning the gap. This CDR3 has 14 residues. CDR1 is MGHRA and CDR2 is YSYEKL in the germline V gene. The CDR3 region is CASNQGQVNEKLFF. The CDR3 bases are TGCGCCAGCAACCAGGGGCAGGTTAATGAAAAACTGTTTTTT.

The V gene is TRBV9, the J gene TRBJ1-1, with TRBD1 as a possible D gene (5 bases). CDR1 SGDLS and CDR2 YYNGEE come from the germline V gene. V dropped 3 bases and J dropped 1 base, with 7 bases sitting between them. The CDR3 contains 13 residues. The CDR3 bases are TGTGCCAGCAGCGACAGGCCGAACACTGAAGCTTTCTTT. This gives the protein CASSDRPNTEAFF.

This chain links TRBV5-1 with TRBJ1-4, with 7 bases matching TRBD1. The CDR3 spans 16 residues. The germline gives CDR1 SGHRS, CDR2 YFSETQ. The V gene end was trimmed by 4 bases and the J gene end by 1 base; junction bases not matched to a gene: 7. The CDR3 DNA reads TGCGCCAGCAGCCCGGGACAGTTCTTAACTAATGAAAAACTGTTTTTT. This gives the protein CASSPGQFLTNEKLFF.

This chain joins TRBV30 and TRBJ2-1; 7 bases agree with TRBD2. The CDR3 consists of 17 residues. With V trimmed by 1 base and J by 8 bases, 17 bases remained unmatched. The germline CDR1 and CDR2 sequences are GTSNPN and SVGIG (reference sequence). CDR3 sequence (DNA): TGTGCCTGGAGTGCCTACCCGCCCCCCCGACTAGCCGATGAGCAGTTCTTC. It specifies CAWSAYPPPRLADEQFF.

The V call is TRBV4-1, the J call TRBJ1-2; D perhaps matches TRBD1 (5 bases). The CDR3 sequence is 14 residues long. Germline CDR1 and CDR2: MGHRA and YSYEKL. With 1 base removed from V and 5 bases from J, the gap between germline ends came to 11 bases. This CDR3 reads CASSQGGWKYGYTF. The CDR3 DNA follows: TGCGCCAGCAGCCAAGGGGGCTGGAAGTATGGCTACACCTTC.

J is TRBJ2-6 and V is TRBV29-1, with D possibly being TRBD2 (5 bases). CDR3 length equals 14 residues. Trimming shortened V by 4 bases and J by 1 base, and 8 bases separated the two germline ends. Germline assignment: CDR1 SQVTM and CDR2 ANQGSEA. The CDR3 DNA is TGCAGCGTTGCCGGGATTTCTGGGGCCAACGTCCTGACTTTC. The encoded protein is CSVAGISGANVLTF.

This sequence joins TRBV12-3 or TRBV12-4 and TRBJ2-5; possible D gene TRBD2, 6 bases. The CDR3 totals 12 residues. V lost 7 bases to trimming and J lost 2 bases, with 8 bases between them. CDR3 nucleotides: TGTGCCAGCAATGGGGGGCAAGAGACCCAGTACTTC. Protein product: CASNGGQETQYF.

The CDR3 sequence is CAISESTHRGYNSPLHF. CDR3 nucleotides: TGTGCCATCAGTGAGTCTACACACAGGGGTTATAATTCACCCCTCCACTTT. The chain has TRBV10-3 and TRBJ1-6, with 7 bases identical to TRBD1. CDR1 is ENHRY, CDR2 SYGVKD, per germline. The V segment lost 0 bases and the J segment 4 bases; nucleotides outside the gene matches: 6. This CDR3 contains 17 residues.

This clone was counted only a few times. The rearrangement links TRBV4-2 to TRBJ1-3, with D tentatively TRBD1 (6 bases). V gave up 4 bases and J gave up 8 bases, with 18 bases separating them. Germline V gene data show CDR1 as LGHNA and CDR2 as YNFKEQ. The length of the CDR3 is 15 residues. This CDR3 reads CASSLGKDRTDTIYF. The DNA for the CDR3 is TGTGCCAGCAGCCTCGGAAAAGACAGGACGGACACCATATATTTT.

As DNA, the CDR3 is TGTGCCTGGGTCCCCCGGAGTGACTCTGGGGCCAACGTCCTGACTTTC. It yields the protein CAWVPRSDSGANVLTF. J is TRBJ2-6 and V is TRBV30; D is uncertain. Germline CDR1 GTSNPN, CDR2 SVGIG (reference sequence). Trimming took 5 bases from V and 0 from J, leaving 14 bases between them. CDR3 length: 16 amino acids.

This sequence joins TRBV6-5 and TRBJ1-4, with 9 bases lining up with TRBD1. V shed 0 bases, J shed 7 bases, and the junction held 6 bases outside the gene matches. Germline CDR1 MNHEY, CDR2 SVGAGI. The CDR3 runs to 16 residues. The CDR3 here is CASSYSGQGRPEKLFF. The CDR3 DNA is TGTGCCAGCAGTTACTCTGGACAGGGGCGACCTGAAAAACTGTTTTTT.

The rearrangement joins TRBV9 to TRBJ1-4, with D perhaps TRBD1 (5 bases). Trimming took 10 bases from V and 0 from J, leaving 10 bases between them. Germline V gene lookup returns CDR1 SGDLS and CDR2 YYNGEE. This CDR3 spans 13 amino acids. CDR3 DNA sequence: TGTGCCTCCTCCAGGGCAACTAATGAAAAACTGTTTTTT. Its protein is CASSRATNEKLFF. Full variable domain (outside the CDR3, taken from reference TRBV9 and TRBJ1-4): DSGVTQTPKHLITATGQRVTLRCSPRSGDLSVYWYQQSLDQGLQFLIQYYNGEERAKGNILERFSAQQFPDLHSELNLSSLELGDSALYFCASSRATNEKLFFGSGTQLSVL.

This sequence joins TRBV6-2 or TRBV6-3 and TRBJ2-5; D perhaps matches TRBD1 (7 bases). The ends were cut back, 1 base at V and 5 bases at J, with 14 bases in the middle. This CDR3 comprises 15 residues. Per the germline V gene, CDR1 is MNHEY and CDR2 is SVGEGT. The CDR3 DNA follows: TGTGCCAGCAGTTACTATGCAGGGGGGCGTGAGACCCAGTACTTC. Its protein product is CASSYYAGGRETQYF.

The chain recombines TRBV7-6 with TRBJ1-3; D is perhaps TRBD1 (6 bases). Germline CDR1 reads SGHVS; CDR2 reads FNYEAQ. The CDR3 runs to 14 residues. V was pared by 6 bases and J by 4 bases, with 13 bases between. CDR3: CASSPGTHGNTIYF. CDR3 DNA sequence: TGTGCCAGCAGTCCTGGGACACACGGAAACACCATATATTTT. The variable domain in full, completed from reference TRBV7-6 and TRBJ1-3, reads GAGVSQSPRYKVTKRGQDVALRCDPISGHVSLYWYRQALGQGPEFLTYFNYEAQQDKSGLPNDRFSAERPEGSISTLTIQRTEQRDSAMYRCASSPGTHGNTIYFGEGSWLTVV.

The rearrangement links TRBV6-4 to TRBJ1-5, with 9 positions matching TRBD1. The CDR3 covers 15 residues. Losses at the gene ends were 2 bases for V and 2 bases for J; bases not matched to a gene: 1. Looked up from germline, CDR1 is MRHNA and CDR2 is SNTAGT. The DNA for the CDR3 is TGTGCCAGCAGTGACAGGACAGGGGGCAATCAGCCCCAGCATTTT. Translation: CASSDRTGGNQPQHF.

This sequence joins TRBV5-1 and TRBJ2-1, with 11 bases that match TRBD2. In germline, CDR1 is SGHRS, CDR2 YFSETQ. Trimming removed 4 bases from V and 0 bases from J; junction bases left unmatched: 6. The CDR3 is 17 amino acids. The DNA of the CDR3 is TGCGCCAGCAGCGCCGGGACTAGCGGTTACTCCTACAATGAGCAGTTCTTC. It encodes CASSAGTSGYSYNEQFF.

The rearrangement uses TRBV13 and TRBJ2-3, with 12 bases matching TRBD2. Germline V gene sequence: CDR1 PRHDT, CDR2 FYEKMQ (reference sequence). The CDR3 covers 18 residues. V was pared by 0 bases and J by 3 bases, with 7 bases of the junction left unmatched. CDR3: CASSLGGLAGPRTDTQYF. The CDR3 DNA reads as TGTGCCAGCAGCTTAGGTGGACTAGCGGGGCCCAGGACAGATACGCAGTATTTT.

CDR3 coding DNA: TGTGCCAGCAGGGTGGACAGGGGGCCCAAAAACATTCAGTACTTC. Protein: CASRVDRGPKNIQYF. This chain connects TRBV6-5 to TRBJ2-4, with 11 bases that match TRBD1. This CDR3 has 15 amino acids. V lost 6 bases and J lost 2; bases outside the gene matches: 3. Germline lookup yields CDR1 MNHEY and CDR2 SVGAGI.